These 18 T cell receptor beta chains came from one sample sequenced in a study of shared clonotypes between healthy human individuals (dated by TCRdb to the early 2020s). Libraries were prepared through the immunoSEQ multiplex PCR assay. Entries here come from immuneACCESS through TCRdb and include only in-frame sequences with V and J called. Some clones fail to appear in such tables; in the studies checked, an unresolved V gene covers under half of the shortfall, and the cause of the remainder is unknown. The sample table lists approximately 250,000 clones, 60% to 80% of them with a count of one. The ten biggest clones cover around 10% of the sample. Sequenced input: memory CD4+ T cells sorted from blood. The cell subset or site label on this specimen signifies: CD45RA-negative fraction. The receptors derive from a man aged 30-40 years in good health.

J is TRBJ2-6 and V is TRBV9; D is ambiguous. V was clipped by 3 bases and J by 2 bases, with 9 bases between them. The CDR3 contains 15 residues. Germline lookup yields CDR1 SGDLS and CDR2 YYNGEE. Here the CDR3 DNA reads TGTGCCAGCAGCGGAGAGTGGGCTGGGGCCAACGTCCTGACTTTC. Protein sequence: CASSGEWAGANVLTF.

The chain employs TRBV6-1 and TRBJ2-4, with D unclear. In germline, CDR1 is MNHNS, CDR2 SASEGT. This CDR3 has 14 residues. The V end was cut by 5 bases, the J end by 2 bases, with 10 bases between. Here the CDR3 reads CASSQDASKNIQYF. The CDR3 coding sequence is TGTGCCAGCAGTCAGGACGCGTCCAAAAACATTCAGTACTTC.

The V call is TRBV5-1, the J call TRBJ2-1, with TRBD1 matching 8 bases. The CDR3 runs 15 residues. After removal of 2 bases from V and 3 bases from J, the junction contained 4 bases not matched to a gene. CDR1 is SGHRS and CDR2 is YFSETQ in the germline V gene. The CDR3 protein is CASSFNTGGYNEQFF. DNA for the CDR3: TGCGCCAGCAGCTTCAACACAGGGGGCTACAATGAGCAGTTCTTC.

The CDR3 here is CASSSDREADTQYF. The CDR3 DNA follows: TGTGCCAGCAGCTCCGACAGGGAGGCAGATACGCAGTATTTT. This chain connects TRBV6-5 to TRBJ2-3; the D gene is possibly TRBD1 (7 bases). V lost 6 bases and J lost 4, with 14 bases in between. The CDR3 has 14 residues. Germline CDR1 reads MNHEY; CDR2 reads SVGAGI.

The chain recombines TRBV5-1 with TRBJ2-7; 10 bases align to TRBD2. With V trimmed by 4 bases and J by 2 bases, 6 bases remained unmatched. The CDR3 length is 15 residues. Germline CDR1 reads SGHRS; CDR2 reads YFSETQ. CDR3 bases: TGCGCCAGCAGCAGCGGACTAGCGGTTACCTACGAGCAGTACTTC. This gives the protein CASSSGLAVTYEQYF. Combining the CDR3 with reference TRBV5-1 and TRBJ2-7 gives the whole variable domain KAGVTQTPRYLIKTRGQQVTLSCSPISGHRSVSWYQQTPGQGLQFLFEYFSETQRNKGNFPGRFSGRQFSNSRSEMNVSTLELGDSALYLCASSSGLAVTYEQYFGPGTRLTVT.

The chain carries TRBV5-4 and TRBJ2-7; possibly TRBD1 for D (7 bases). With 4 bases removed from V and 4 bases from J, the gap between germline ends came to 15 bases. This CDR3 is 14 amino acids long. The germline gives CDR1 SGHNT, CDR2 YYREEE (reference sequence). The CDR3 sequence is CASSMRQGGYEQYF. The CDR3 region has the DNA TGTGCCAGCAGCATGAGACAGGGAGGTTACGAGCAGTACTTC.

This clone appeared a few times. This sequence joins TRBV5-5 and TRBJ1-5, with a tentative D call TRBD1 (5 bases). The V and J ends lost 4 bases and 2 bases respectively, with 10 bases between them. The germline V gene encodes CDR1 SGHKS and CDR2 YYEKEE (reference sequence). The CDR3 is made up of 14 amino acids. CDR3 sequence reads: CASSPAGGNQPQHF. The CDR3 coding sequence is TGTGCCAGCAGCCCTGCGGGGGGCAATCAGCCCCAGCATTTT.

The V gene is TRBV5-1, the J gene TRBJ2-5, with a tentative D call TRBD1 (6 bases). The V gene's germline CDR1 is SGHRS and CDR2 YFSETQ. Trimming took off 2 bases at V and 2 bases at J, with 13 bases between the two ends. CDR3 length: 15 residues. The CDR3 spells CASSFARDKQETQYF. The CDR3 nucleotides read TGCGCCAGCAGCTTTGCCAGGGACAAACAAGAGACCCAGTACTTC.

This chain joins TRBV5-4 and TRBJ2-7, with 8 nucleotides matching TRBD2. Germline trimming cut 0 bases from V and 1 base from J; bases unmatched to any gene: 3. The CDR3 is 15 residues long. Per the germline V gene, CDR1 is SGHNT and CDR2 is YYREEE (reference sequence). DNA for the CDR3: TGTGCCAGCAGCTTGGTTGCTAGCGGGTCCTACGAGCAGTACTTC. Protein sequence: CASSLVASGSYEQYF.

The CDR3: CASSWEIGRGDQPQHF. CDR3 sequence (DNA): TGTGCCAGCAGCTGGGAGATTGGGAGGGGAGATCAGCCCCAGCATTTT. The rearrangement links TRBV5-5 to TRBJ1-5, with D possibly being TRBD1 (5 bases). Between the trimmed V and J ends, which lost 3 bases and 5 bases, there was a span of 18 bases. Germline V lookup: CDR1 SGHKS, CDR2 YYEKEE (reference sequence). The length of the CDR3 is 16 residues.

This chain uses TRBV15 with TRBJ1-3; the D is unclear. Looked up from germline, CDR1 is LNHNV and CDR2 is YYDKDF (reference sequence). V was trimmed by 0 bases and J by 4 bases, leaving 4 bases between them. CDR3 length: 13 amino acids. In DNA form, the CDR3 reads TGTGCCACCAGCAGAGATCGCGGAAACACCATATATTTT. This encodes CATSRDRGNTIYF.

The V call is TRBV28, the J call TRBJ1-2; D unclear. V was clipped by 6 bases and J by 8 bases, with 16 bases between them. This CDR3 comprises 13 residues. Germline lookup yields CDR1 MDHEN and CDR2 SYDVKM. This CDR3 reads CASSPAGLGGYTF. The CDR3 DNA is TGTGCCAGCAGCCCGGCAGGATTGGGAGGCTACACCTTC.

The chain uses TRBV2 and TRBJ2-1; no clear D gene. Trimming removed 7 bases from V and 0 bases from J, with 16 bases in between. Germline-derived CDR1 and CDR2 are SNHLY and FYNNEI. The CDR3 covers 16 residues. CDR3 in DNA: TGTGCCAGCATCCCCCGAGGCTCTAGCTCCTACAATGAGCAGTTCTTC. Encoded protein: CASIPRGSSSYNEQFF.

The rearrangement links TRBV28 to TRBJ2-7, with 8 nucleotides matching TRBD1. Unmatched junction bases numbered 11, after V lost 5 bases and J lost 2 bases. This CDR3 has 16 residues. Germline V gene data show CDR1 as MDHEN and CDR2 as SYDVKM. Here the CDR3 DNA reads TGTGCCAGCAGTCCATCGCCGGGACAGGACCCCTACGAGCAGTACTTC. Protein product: CASSPSPGQDPYEQYF.

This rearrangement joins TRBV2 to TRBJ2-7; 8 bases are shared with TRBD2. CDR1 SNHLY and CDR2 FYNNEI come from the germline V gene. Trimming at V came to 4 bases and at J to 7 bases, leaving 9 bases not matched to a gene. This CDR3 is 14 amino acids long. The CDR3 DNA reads TGTGCCAGCAGTGCTGTAGCGGGGAGCGGGGAGCAGTACTTC. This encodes CASSAVAGSGEQYF. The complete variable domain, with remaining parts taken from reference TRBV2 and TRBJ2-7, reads EPEVTQTPSHQVTQMGQEVILRCVPISNHLYFYWYRQILGQKVEFLVSFYNNEISEKSEIFDDQFSVERPDGSNFTLKIRSTKLEDSAMYFCASSAVAGSGEQYFGPGTRLTVT.

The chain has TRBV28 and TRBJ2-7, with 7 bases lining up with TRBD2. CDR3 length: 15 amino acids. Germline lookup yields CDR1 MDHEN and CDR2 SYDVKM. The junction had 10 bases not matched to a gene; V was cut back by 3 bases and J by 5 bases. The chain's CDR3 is CASSFLAGVPHEQYF. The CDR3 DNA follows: TGTGCCAGCAGTTTTTTGGCGGGAGTCCCCCACGAGCAGTACTTC.

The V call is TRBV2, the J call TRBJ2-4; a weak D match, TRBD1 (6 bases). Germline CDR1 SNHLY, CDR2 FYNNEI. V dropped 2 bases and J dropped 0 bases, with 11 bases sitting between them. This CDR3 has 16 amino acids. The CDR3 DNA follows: TGTGCCAGCAGTGAATGGGGGCCTATAGCCAAAAACATTCAGTACTTC. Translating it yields CASSEWGPIAKNIQYF. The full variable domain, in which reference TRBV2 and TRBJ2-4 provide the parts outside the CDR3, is EPEVTQTPSHQVTQMGQEVILRCVPISNHLYFYWYRQILGQKVEFLVSFYNNEISEKSEIFDDQFSVERPDGSNFTLKIRSTKLEDSAMYFCASSEWGPIAKNIQYFGAGTRLSVL.

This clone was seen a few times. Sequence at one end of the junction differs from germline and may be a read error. This CDR3 reads CANSGGQGSGYTF. CDR3 nucleotide sequence: TGTGCCAACAGTGGGGGACAGGGAAGTGGCTACACCTTC. The chain joins TRBV6-1 to TRBJ1-2, with TRBD1 matching over 9 bases. The germline gives CDR1 MNHNS, CDR2 SASEGT. The CDR3 loop spans 13 amino acids.